This T cell receptor beta chain was identified in a study of control samples from healthy donors and cancer patients. The CDR3 is 14 residues long. Deletions cut 3 bases from V and 2 bases from J, with 10 bases between. Germline loops: CDR1 WNHNN, CDR2 SYGVQD (reference sequence). Clones were read by immunoSEQ multiplex PCR, and TCRdb kept only the in-frame ones, dropping some. The repertoire holds tens of thousands of clones, with 90% to 95% as singletons. The chain has TRBV10-1 and TRBJ1-1, with D maybe TRBD1 (6 bases). The sequence was obtained from a man between 50 and 59 years old with lung cancer. Material for sequencing was PBMCs. Here the CDR3 reads CASSDGQHNTEAFF. CDR3 nucleotide sequence: TGCGCCAGCAGTGACGGACAGCACAACACTGAAGCTTTCTTT.